These 30 T cell receptor beta chains originate from one sample sequenced in a study of blood T cell repertoires in COVID-19. The protocol was immunoSEQ multiplex PCR, while the TCRdb copy is restricted to in-frame clones and leaves out a portion. The table lists 310,000 or so clones, around nine tenths of them singletons. The sequenced material came from peripheral blood. These receptors came from a woman aged 25 to 39 with COVID-19, enrolled during active disease.

V is TRBV9 and J is TRBJ2-5; possible D gene TRBD2, 6 bases. The germline CDR1 and CDR2 sequences are SGDLS and YYNGEE. Trimming shortened V by 0 bases and J by 5 bases, and 11 bases separated the two germline ends. CDR3 size: 14 residues. DNA of the CDR3: TGTGCCAGCAGCGTAGGTGGCGGGACGGAGACCCAGTACTTC. It translates to CASSVGGGTETQYF.

The rearrangement uses TRBV5-1 and TRBJ1-5; no clear D. The CDR3 has 14 residues. Germline CDR1 reads SGHRS; CDR2 reads YFSETQ. The V and J ends lost 5 bases and 4 bases respectively, with 13 bases between them. The CDR3 DNA sequence: TGCGCCAGCAGATCGGTCCTATCAAATCAGCCCCAGCATTTT. Its protein product is CASRSVLSNQPQHF.

V is TRBV7-6 and J is TRBJ2-3, with 12 bases lining up with TRBD2. The ends lost 7 bases at V and 2 bases at J; junction bases unmatched: 7. The CDR3 is 16 residues long. Per the germline V gene, CDR1 is SGHVS and CDR2 is FNYEAQ. The CDR3 spells CASNSRLAGVTDTQYF. As DNA, the CDR3 is TGTGCCAGCAACTCCCGACTAGCGGGAGTCACAGATACGCAGTATTTT.

This chain links TRBV11-2 with TRBJ2-2, with D perhaps matching TRBD2 (5 bases). With 1 base removed from V and 6 bases from J, the gap between germline ends came to 15 bases. The CDR3 has 16 amino acids. CDR1 and CDR2 from the germline V gene are SGHAT and FQNNGV. This chain's CDR3 is CASSLATMRAAGELFF. The CDR3 coding sequence is TGTGCCAGCAGCTTAGCCACTATGAGGGCAGCCGGGGAGCTGTTTTTT.

This sequence joins TRBV29-1 and TRBJ2-7; TRBD2 matches 8 bases. After removal of 2 bases from V and 3 bases from J, the junction contained 3 bases not matched to a gene. CDR3 size: 13 residues. The V gene's germline CDR1 is SQVTM and CDR2 ANQGSEA. The CDR3 here is CSVESGSVYEQYF. In nucleotides, the CDR3 is TGCAGCGTTGAAAGCGGGAGCGTCTACGAGCAGTACTTC.

The genes are TRBV7-9 and TRBJ2-3, with D possibly being TRBD2 (6 bases). V lost 3 bases, J lost 1 base, and 14 bases lay in between. The CDR3 has 16 residues. Per germline, CDR1 SEHNR and CDR2 FQNEAQ (reference sequence). The CDR3 is CASSFHGEVGTDTQYF. DNA of the CDR3: TGTGCCAGCAGCTTTCACGGGGAGGTTGGCACAGATACGCAGTATTTT.

The gene calls are TRBV28 and TRBJ2-7; 13 bases fit TRBD2. The CDR3 runs 16 residues. From germline, CDR1 is MDHEN and CDR2 SYDVKM. J lost 2 bases, V lost 4 bases, and 5 bases had no gene match. The CDR3 is CASSSPGLAGPYEQYF. The CDR3 nucleotides read TGTGCCAGCAGTTCCCCGGGACTAGCGGGACCCTACGAGCAGTACTTC.

This chain uses TRBV5-1 with TRBJ1-1, with D tentatively TRBD1 (6 bases). The germline V and J ends were trimmed by 2 bases and 4 bases, with 12 bases remaining between them. The CDR3 runs to 14 residues. Germline V gene sequence: CDR1 SGHRS, CDR2 YFSETQ. CDR3 sequence (DNA): TGCGCCAGCAGCTTACAGGGTAGGGGCACTGAAGCTTTCTTT. Protein: CASSLQGRGTEAFF.

This chain links TRBV7-2 with TRBJ2-7, with TRBD2 identical over 8 bases. V trimming: 5 bases; J trimming: 0 bases; junction bases outside the gene matches: 6. The CDR3 is 15 amino acids. Germline V gene data show CDR1 as SGHTA and CDR2 as FQGNSA. CDR3 coding DNA: TGTGCCAGCAGCCGCACGGGAGGGAGCTCCTACGAGCAGTACTTC. Its translation: CASSRTGGSSYEQYF.

This rearrangement joins TRBV2 to TRBJ2-7; TRBD1 matches 8 bases. Germline assignment: CDR1 SNHLY and CDR2 FYNNEI. V shed 5 bases, J shed 2 bases, and the junction held 11 bases outside the gene matches. CDR3 length: 16 residues. The CDR3 region is CASSSASGTGTYEQYF. The DNA of the CDR3 is TGTGCCAGCAGTAGCGCCTCCGGGACAGGCACCTACGAGCAGTACTTC.

The V and J genes are TRBV5-4 and TRBJ1-1, with D maybe TRBD1 (6 bases). Germline CDR1 and CDR2: SGHNT and YYREEE (reference sequence). The V gene lost 3 bases and the J gene lost 0 bases, with 12 bases spanning the gap. This CDR3 spans 15 amino acids. CDR3 sequence (DNA): TGTGCCAGCAGCTCATCAAAGGGGGTGAACACTGAAGCTTTCTTT. It codes for CASSSSKGVNTEAFF. The entire variable domain, with the rest obtained from reference TRBV5-4 and TRBJ1-1, is as follows: ETGVTQSPTHLIKTRGQQVTLRCSSQSGHNTVSWYQQALGQGPQFIFQYYREEENGRGNFPPRFSGLQFPNYSSELNVNALELDDSALYLCASSSSKGVNTEAFFGQGTRLTVV.

This clone was counted once. This sequence joins TRBV2 and TRBJ1-1; TRBD1 matches 7 bases. This CDR3 contains 13 residues. Germline V gives CDR1 SNHLY, CDR2 FYNNEI. V lost 8 bases to trimming and J lost 1 base; unmatched junction nucleotides: 4. The chain's CDR3 is CASAGTENTEAFF. The CDR3 region has the DNA TGTGCCAGCGCCGGGACAGAGAACACTGAAGCTTTCTTT.

The chain has TRBV28 and TRBJ1-6; 8 nucleotides match TRBD1. Germline CDR1 and CDR2: MDHEN and SYDVKM. Trimming cost V 4 bases and J 7 bases; bases outside gene matches: 9. The CDR3 consists of 16 residues. CDR3 region: CASSSATGVRNSPLHF. The CDR3 DNA sequence: TGTGCCAGCAGTTCGGCGACAGGGGTGAGGAATTCACCCCTCCACTTT.

The genes are TRBV7-6 and TRBJ2-1, with D perhaps TRBD2 (7 bases). The CDR3 sequence is 15 residues long. Germline V gene lookup returns CDR1 SGHVS and CDR2 FNYEAQ. Trimming pared 5 bases from V and 3 bases from J, leaving 14 bases between. CDR3 nucleotides: TGTGCCAGCAGCCCCCGGGGGGCCCTCTACAATGAGCAGTTCTTC. Translated: CASSPRGALYNEQFF.

J is TRBJ2-1 and V is TRBV4-2; TRBD2 aligns across 8 bases. The CDR3 length is 15 residues. Germline assignment: CDR1 LGHNA and CDR2 YNFKEQ. V was pared by 5 bases and J by 5 bases, with 8 bases of the junction left unmatched. Here the CDR3 DNA reads TGTGCCAGCAGCGTCAGACTAGCGATTAACAATGAGCAGTTCTTC. It encodes CASSVRLAINNEQFF.

The V gene is TRBV10-1, the J gene TRBJ2-7, with D perhaps TRBD1 (5 bases). Germline CDR1 WNHNN, CDR2 SYGVQD (reference sequence). The CDR3 covers 12 residues. The V end was cut by 5 bases, the J end by 2 bases, with 7 bases between. CDR3 in amino acids: CASSQGTYEQYF. CDR3 DNA: TGCGCCAGCAGTCAGGGAACCTACGAGCAGTACTTC.

The chain has TRBV9 and TRBJ2-1, with 7 nucleotides matching TRBD2. After removal of 0 bases from V and 5 bases from J, the junction contained 5 bases not matched to a gene. CDR3 length: 15 amino acids. Looked up from germline, CDR1 is SGDLS and CDR2 is YYNGEE. The CDR3 sequence: CASSVVGGSHNEQFF. The CDR3 nucleotides are TGTGCCAGCAGCGTAGTGGGCGGGAGCCACAATGAGCAGTTCTTC.

Here the CDR3 DNA reads TGCGCCAGCAGAAGATCCGGGACAGGGGACTACGAGCAGTACTTC. This translates into CASRRSGTGDYEQYF. This chain uses TRBV4-1 with TRBJ2-7; 10 bases line up with TRBD1. J lost 3 bases, V lost 6 bases, and 8 bases had no gene match. The CDR3 consists of 15 residues. The germline gives CDR1 MGHRA, CDR2 YSYEKL.

This clone was seen a few times. The chain employs TRBV7-3 and TRBJ1-5; 8 bases line up with TRBD1. Germline values: CDR1 SGHTA, CDR2 FQGTGA. This CDR3 contains 15 residues. Germline trimming cut 6 bases from V and 2 bases from J; bases unmatched to any gene: 6. CDR3 amino acids: CASRDRVGGNQPQHF. CDR3 coding DNA: TGTGCCAGCAGGGACAGGGTCGGTGGCAATCAGCCCCAGCATTTT.

This clone appeared a few times. The chain couples TRBV18 to TRBJ2-1; 11 bases agree with TRBD2. With 3 bases clipped from V and 2 bases from J, the junction kept 12 bases outside the gene matches. CDR3 length equals 19 residues. Germline values: CDR1 KGHSH, CDR2 LQKENI. CDR3 DNA: TGTGCCAGCTCACCTCCAGGTAGCGGGAGGGCCGTAACCTACAATGAGCAGTTCTTC. This translates into CASSPPGSGRAVTYNEQFF.

The chain is built from TRBV10-3 and TRBJ2-4; a possible D gene is TRBD2 (7 bases). Trimming stripped 2 bases from V and 2 bases from J, with 13 bases between. Germline CDR1 is ENHRY and CDR2 is SYGVKD. The CDR3 is 16 residues long. The CDR3 spells CAISEIGGGSKNIQYF. In nucleotides, the CDR3 is TGTGCCATCAGTGAGATAGGGGGAGGGTCCAAAAACATTCAGTACTTC.

The chain links TRBV11-2 to TRBJ1-2; 10 nucleotides line up with TRBD1. This CDR3 is built from 14 residues. Germline V gene lookup returns CDR1 SGHAT and CDR2 FQNNGV. J lost 8 bases, V lost 5 bases, and 8 bases had no gene match. The CDR3 bases are TGTGCCAGCAGCGCCCCGGGACAGGGGATCGGCTACACCTTC. The encoded protein is CASSAPGQGIGYTF.

The V and J genes are TRBV5-6 and TRBJ1-6; D perhaps matches TRBD1 (5 bases). V lost 4 bases and J 4 bases, leaving 21 bases between the germline ends. CDR1 and CDR2 from the germline V gene are SGHDT and YYEEEE. This CDR3 spans 18 amino acids. The chain's CDR3 is CASSRAAKGAEYNSPLHF. In DNA form, the CDR3 reads TGTGCCAGCAGCCGGGCGGCCAAAGGGGCCGAATATAATTCACCCCTCCACTTT.

This clone was recorded only once. This chain connects TRBV11-2 to TRBJ1-4, with TRBD1 matching over 8 bases. The CDR3 sequence is 13 residues long. The germline gives CDR1 SGHAT, CDR2 FQNNGV. The ends lost 5 bases at V and 7 bases at J; junction bases unmatched: 3. The CDR3 sequence is CASSRTGTEKLFF. CDR3 bases: TGTGCCAGCAGCCGGACAGGGACTGAAAAACTGTTTTTT. Full variable domain (remainder filled in from reference TRBV11-2 and TRBJ1-4): EAGVAQSPRYKIIEKRQSVAFWCNPISGHATLYWYQQILGQGPKLLIQFQNNGVVDDSQLPKDRFSAERLKGVDSTLKIQPAKLEDSAVYLCASSRTGTEKLFFGSGTQLSVL.

The rearrangement uses TRBV7-2 and TRBJ1-2; a weak D match, TRBD1 (5 bases). The length of the CDR3 is 14 residues. Germline V gene data show CDR1 as SGHTA and CDR2 as FQGNSA. V lost 0 bases and J lost 6, with 11 bases in between. CDR3 in DNA: TGTGCCAGCAGCTTAGCGGCAGGGCCGGATGGCTACACCTTC. Protein product: CASSLAAGPDGYTF.

The chain is built from TRBV6-5 and TRBJ1-2; 7 bases fit TRBD1. Germline CDR1 MNHEY, CDR2 SVGAGI. The trim removed 5 bases at V and 2 bases at J, leaving 8 bases unmatched. The CDR3 is 15 amino acids. CDR3 coding DNA: TGTGCCAGCAGTCAGCGACAGGGCCTGAACTATGGCTACACCTTC. As protein: CASSQRQGLNYGYTF.

V gene TRBV5-5 combines with J gene TRBJ2-7; 9 bases map to TRBD2. In germline, CDR1 is SGHKS, CDR2 YYEKEE (reference sequence). V shed 6 bases and J 3 bases; nucleotides not matched to a gene: 16. The CDR3 length is 17 residues. The CDR3 DNA reads TGTGCCAGCACCCTTGGGTTAGCGGGAGTCGTCTTCTACGAGCAGTACTTC. Translation gives CASTLGLAGVVFYEQYF.

V gene TRBV29-1 combines with J gene TRBJ2-1; unclear D gene. The CDR3 is made up of 13 amino acids. V was shortened by 3 bases and J by 0 bases, with 6 bases between the two germline ends. Germline-derived CDR1 and CDR2 are SQVTM and ANQGSEA. CDR3 protein: CSVERSSYNEQFF. DNA of the CDR3: TGCAGCGTTGAGAGGAGCTCCTACAATGAGCAGTTCTTC.

V and J are TRBV11-2 and TRBJ2-1; 9 bases line up with TRBD2. The germline gives CDR1 SGHAT, CDR2 FQNNGV. The CDR3 loop spans 14 amino acids. Trimming at V came to 8 bases and at J to 8 bases, leaving 10 bases not matched to a gene. CDR3 protein: CASVLAGSRDEQFF. DNA of the CDR3: TGTGCCAGCGTACTAGCGGGCAGCAGGGATGAGCAGTTCTTC.

The J gene is TRBJ2-7, the V gene TRBV10-1, with unresolved D. The CDR3 extends over 12 amino acids. The germline V gene encodes CDR1 WNHNN and CDR2 SYGVQD (reference sequence). V was shortened by 2 bases and J by 7 bases, with 9 bases between the two germline ends. The CDR3 region has the DNA TGCGCCAGCAGTGAGACCCAGCGAGAGCAGTACTTC. The encoded protein is CASSETQREQYF.